The clone carrying this T cell receptor beta chain was counted a few times. Via MiXCR, TCRdb re-called the 5' RACE reads, giving one row per CDR3 protein. The sample carries fewer than 650,000 distinct CDR3 sequences, roughly 17% recorded once. The data derive from a study of T-cell memory formation after mild COVID-19. Study-level background: TCR clusters mostly belonged to single donors.

V lost 4 bases and J 1 base, leaving 11 bases between the germline ends. The CDR3 contains 15 residues. In germline, CDR1 is SGHRS, CDR2 YFSETQ. The receptor's source is an adult woman who had mild COVID-19 (a few samples of this study predate the infection). Cell type and time point are not known. Material for sequencing was PBMCs or a T cell subset sorted from them (not recorded which). V is TRBV5-1 and J is TRBJ2-2, with D perhaps being TRBD1 or TRBD2 (5 bases each). The CDR3 loop is CASSPGPLNTGELFF. The CDR3 DNA sequence: TGCGCCAGCAGCCCGGGACCGCTGAACACCGGGGAGCTGTTTTTT.